This is a list of T cell receptor beta chains from one sample in a study of blood T cell repertoires in COVID-19. Clones were sequenced by immunoSEQ multiplex PCR, and TCRdb holds only the in-frame ones, with some missing. The data hold 170,000 or so clones, with 85% to 90% observed a single time. Sequencing input: peripheral blood. These receptors originate from a woman aged 18-35 years who had recovered from COVID-19. The CDR3 runs from the conserved cysteine through the conserved F or W. A D gene is named only where the DNA matches it firmly.

v_call d_call cdr3_aa
TRBV7-3 NA CASSLTQGTGYTF
TRBV7-2 TRBD2 CASSLMGLAEETQYF
TRBV27 TRBD1 CASPLSRDRSYGEQYF
TRBV7-2 NA CASSSRSQANTQYF
TRBV19 TRBD1 CASSTGQGFTGELFF
TRBV6-6 NA CASSYLQGTGYTF
TRBV12-5 NA CASGPDSYNEQFF
TRBV6-5 NA CASSYSIQAPHEQYF
TRBV7-3 NA CASSPTLRGETQYF
TRBV3-1/TRBV3-2 NA CASSQDHTGTGPTKTQYF